One sample yielded the 17 T cell receptor beta chains listed below, sequenced in a study of CD8 T cells in ankylosing spondylitis. Findings and limits, study-wide: What seemed typical of ankylosing spondylitis blood was a TCR beta motif built from roughly eight highly homologous variants.

No antigens are known for them. From the 5' RACE reads, TCRdb called clonotypes with MiXCR, one entry per CDR3 protein. The sample records roughly 700,000 distinct CDR3 sequences, around 20% being singletons. The sequencing input was blood, either unsorted or a sorted T cell fraction (not recorded which). These receptors came from a male donor with ankylosing spondylitis.

There are a few counts of this clonotype. The CDR3 nucleotides read TGCAGTGCTTGGCGTAGGGGGGGCCAAGAGACCCAGTACTTC. Its translation: CSAWRRGGQETQYF. V usage is TRBV20-1 and J usage is TRBJ2-5, with D perhaps TRBD2 (7 bases). This CDR3 has 14 amino acids. The ends were cut back, 5 bases at V and 1 base at J, with 14 bases in the middle. Germline CDR1 and CDR2: DFQATT and SNEGSKA (reference sequence).

The chain has TRBV12-3 or TRBV12-4 and TRBJ1-6; tentatively, D is TRBD1 (5 bases). The length of the CDR3 is 16 residues. V was clipped by 6 bases and J by 5 bases, with 17 bases between them. In nucleotides, the CDR3 is TGTGCCAGCAGGCCCTCCGACAGCTACAATAATTCACCCCTCCACTTT. Residues: CASRPSDSYNNSPLHF.

This clonotype was found a few times. The chain joins TRBV27 to TRBJ1-1, with no clear D. This CDR3 contains 11 residues. Trimming removed 4 bases from V and 8 bases from J, with 8 bases in between. In germline, CDR1 is MNHEY, CDR2 SMNVEV (reference sequence). Here the CDR3 DNA reads TGTGCCAGCAGTTCCCGAGAAGAAGCTTTCTTT. Its protein product is CASSSREEAFF.

The chain uses TRBV6-2 or TRBV6-3 and TRBJ2-3; maybe TRBD2 (5 bases). The CDR3 length is 14 residues. V was trimmed by 2 bases and J by 1 base, leaving 7 bases between them. From germline, CDR1 is MNHEY and CDR2 SVGEGT. Here the CDR3 reads CASSYRTGTDTQYF. CDR3 DNA sequence: TGTGCCAGCAGTTACAGGACTGGCACAGATACGCAGTATTTT.

V gene TRBV20-1 combines with J gene TRBJ1-2; 9 nucleotides agree with TRBD1. J was trimmed by 2 bases and V by 6 bases; bases with no gene match: 4. Germline values: CDR1 DFQATT, CDR2 SNEGSKA (reference sequence). The CDR3 is 13 amino acids. CDR3 nucleotides: TGCAGTGCAACGGACAGGGGAAACTATGGCTACACCTTC. This gives the protein CSATDRGNYGYTF.

This sequence joins TRBV11-2 and TRBJ1-1; weak D call: TRBD1 (6 bases). This CDR3 contains 15 residues. Germline V gene lookup returns CDR1 SGHAT and CDR2 FQNNGV. V was trimmed by 5 bases and J by 0 bases, leaving 13 bases between them. The CDR3 protein is CASSTPGHLNTEAFF. CDR3 DNA: TGTGCCAGCAGCACACCGGGACACTTGAACACTGAAGCTTTCTTT. The full variable domain, its missing parts supplied by reference TRBV11-2 and TRBJ1-1, is EAGVAQSPRYKIIEKRQSVAFWCNPISGHATLYWYQQILGQGPKLLIQFQNNGVVDDSQLPKDRFSAERLKGVDSTLKIQPAKLEDSAVYLCASSTPGHLNTEAFFGQGTRLTVV.

This clonotype was counted between two and nine times. The chain has TRBV20-1 and TRBJ2-7; weak D call: TRBD1 (5 bases). The CDR3 spans 13 residues. Trimming left V 1 base short and J 2 bases short, with 9 bases between. Looked up from germline, CDR1 is DFQATT and CDR2 is SNEGSKA (reference sequence). The CDR3 DNA sequence: TGCAGTGCTAGAGGGGGCAGTACCTACGAGCAGTACTTC. Translation: CSARGGSTYEQYF.

This clonotype was seen a handful of times. The rearrangement links TRBV18 to TRBJ2-7; D remains unclear. This CDR3 region has 13 residues. The germline V and J ends were trimmed by 3 bases and 4 bases, with 10 bases remaining between them. Germline assignment: CDR1 KGHSH and CDR2 LQKENI. The CDR3 region has the DNA TGTGCCAGCTCACCCAGACGGTCATACGAGCAGTACTTC. It is translated as CASSPRRSYEQYF.

The V and J genes are TRBV5-5 and TRBJ2-1, with D possibly being TRBD2 (5 bases). V was pared by 7 bases and J by 3 bases, with 17 bases between. Germline CDR1 SGHKS, CDR2 YYEKEE (reference sequence). The CDR3 runs 15 residues. The CDR3 spells CASSGIASSYNEQFF. CDR3 coding DNA: TGTGCCAGCTCGGGAATAGCGAGTAGCTACAATGAGCAGTTCTTC.

This clonotype has only a few counts. The chain links TRBV5-1 to TRBJ2-2; TRBD1 is a possible D gene (5 bases). The CDR3 consists of 16 residues. Trimming pared 1 base from V and 3 bases from J, leaving 13 bases between. Germline CDR1 and CDR2: SGHRS and YFSETQ. This CDR3 is CASSLRPGKDTGELFF. In DNA form, the CDR3 reads TGCGCCAGCAGCTTGAGGCCAGGGAAGGACACCGGGGAGCTGTTTTTT.

This chain joins TRBV24-1 and TRBJ2-3; 10 positions agree with TRBD2. The CDR3 runs to 18 residues. The V and J ends lost 4 bases and 2 bases, in that order; junction bases with no gene match: 11. Germline V lookup: CDR1 KGHDR, CDR2 SFDVKD. The CDR3 region has the DNA TGTGCCACCAGTGACACAGGACTAGCGGAGCCTTCCACAGATACGCAGTATTTT. It yields the protein CATSDTGLAEPSTDTQYF.

The rearrangement joins TRBV5-1 to TRBJ2-3, with 7 bases identical to TRBD2. V shed 3 bases and J 3 bases; nucleotides not matched to a gene: 13. The CDR3 length is 17 residues. Germline assignment: CDR1 SGHRS and CDR2 YFSETQ. The CDR3 nucleotides read TGCGCCAGCAGCTCCGGCTTTGCGGGAGTGCTGACAGATACGCAGTATTTT. Translation gives CASSSGFAGVLTDTQYF.

The chain links TRBV5-6 to TRBJ1-2, with D maybe TRBD1 (5 bases). The CDR3 contains 14 residues. The V gene lost 3 bases and the J gene lost 6 bases, with 15 bases spanning the gap. Germline loops: CDR1 SGHDT, CDR2 YYEEEE. CDR3 in DNA: TGTGCCAGCAGCTCACCCCGGGGCAGTCATGGCTACACCTTC. Its translation is CASSSPRGSHGYTF.

This chain links TRBV5-1 with TRBJ1-3; D gene ambiguous. CDR1 is SGHRS and CDR2 is YFSETQ in the germline V gene. Trimming left V 1 base short and J 4 bases short, with 12 bases between. The CDR3 length is 15 residues. The CDR3 sequence: CASSLSGFEGNTIYF. CDR3 in DNA: TGCGCCAGCAGCTTGAGTGGGTTCGAGGGAAACACCATATATTTT. The full variable domain, in which reference TRBV5-1 and TRBJ1-3 provide the parts outside the CDR3, is KAGVTQTPRYLIKTRGQQVTLSCSPISGHRSVSWYQQTPGQGLQFLFEYFSETQRNKGNFPGRFSGRQFSNSRSEMNVSTLELGDSALYLCASSLSGFEGNTIYFGEGSWLTVV.

There are a few counts of this clonotype. V usage is TRBV20-1 and J usage is TRBJ2-1, with 10 bases lining up with TRBD2. Germline V gives CDR1 DFQATT, CDR2 SNEGSKA (reference sequence). The CDR3 runs 17 residues. V was pared by 0 bases and J by 0 bases, with 5 bases of the junction left unmatched. The CDR3 nucleotides read TGCAGTGCTAGAGATCTAGCGGGAGAAAGCTCCTACAATGAGCAGTTCTTC. Its protein is CSARDLAGESSYNEQFF.

A few counts support this clonotype. The chain combines TRBV10-3 with TRBJ1-3; D is perhaps TRBD1 (5 bases). Germline V CDR1 and CDR2: ENHRY, SYGVKD. The CDR3 is 14 amino acids. V was trimmed by 6 bases and J by 0 bases, leaving 9 bases between them. DNA of the CDR3: TGTGCCATCAGGGACATTGCCTCTGGAAACACCATATATTTT. It encodes CAIRDIASGNTIYF.

The table lists this clonotype with many counts. The gene calls are TRBV3-1 and TRBJ2-6; D is unclear. The CDR3 runs to 16 residues. With 3 bases removed from V and 0 bases from J, the gap between germline ends came to 9 bases. Germline V CDR1 and CDR2: LGHDT, YNNKEL (reference sequence). Here the CDR3 DNA reads TGTGCCAGCAGCCATGGGTCCGGCTCTGGGGCCAACGTCCTGACTTTC. It encodes CASSHGSGSGANVLTF.